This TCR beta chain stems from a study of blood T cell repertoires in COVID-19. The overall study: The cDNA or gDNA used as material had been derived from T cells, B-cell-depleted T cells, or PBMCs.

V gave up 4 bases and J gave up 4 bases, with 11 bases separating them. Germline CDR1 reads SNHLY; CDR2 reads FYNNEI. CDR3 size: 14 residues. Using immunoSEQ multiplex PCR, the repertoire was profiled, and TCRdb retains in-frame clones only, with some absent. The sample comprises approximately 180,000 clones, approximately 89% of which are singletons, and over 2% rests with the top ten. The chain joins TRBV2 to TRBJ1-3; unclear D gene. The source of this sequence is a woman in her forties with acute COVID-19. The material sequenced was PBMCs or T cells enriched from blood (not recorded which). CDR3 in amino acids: CASSGAYLGNTIYF. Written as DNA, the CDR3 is TGTGCCAGCAGTGGGGCATACCTAGGAAACACCATATATTTT.